This is a list of T cell receptor beta chains from one sample in a study of OX40 agonist ivuxolimab in advanced cancers. The table came from immunoSEQ multiplex PCR; TCRdb's copy has only in-frame clones and leaves some out. Here the sample spans 45,000 or so clones, around nine tenths being singletons. Sequenced material: CD4+ or CD8+ T cells sorted from blood, taken in a trial of the OX40 agonist ivuxolimab. Receptors originate from an adult with an advanced solid tumor such as melanoma, head and neck, liver or kidney cancer. CDR3s include the opening cysteine and the closing phenylalanine or tryptophan. The order of the fields is V gene, clone size, D gene, J gene, CDR3 protein, CDR3 DNA. The D gene is left open where the match is weak. Only some rows state a clone size, as once, few, many or a class for expanded clones.

V gene: TRBV7-6
clone size: -
D gene: TRBD1
J gene: TRBJ1-2
CDR3 protein: CASSFLNRDSNHYGYTF
CDR3 DNA: TGTGCCAGCAGCTTCCTAAATCGGGACAGTAATCACTATGGCTACACCTTC

V gene: TRBV2
clone size: -
D gene: -
J gene: TRBJ1-1
CDR3 protein: CASTQQNTEAFF
CDR3 DNA: TGTGCCAGCACGCAACAGAACACTGAAGCTTTCTTT

V gene: TRBV19
clone size: -
D gene: -
J gene: TRBJ2-7
CDR3 protein: CASRSGGEQYF
CDR3 DNA: TGTGCCAGTAGAAGCGGCGGGGAGCAGTACTTC

V gene: TRBV19
clone size: once
D gene: -
J gene: TRBJ1-6
CDR3 protein: CASSRASRNPNSPLHF
CDR3 DNA: TGTGCCAGTAGTAGGGCCAGCCGAAACCCTAATTCACCCCTCCACTTT

V gene: TRBV7-9
clone size: -
D gene: -
J gene: TRBJ2-7
CDR3 protein: CASSPSPDSLNYEQYF
CDR3 DNA: TGTGCCAGCAGCCCGTCCCCGGACAGTCTAAACTACGAGCAGTACTTC

V gene: TRBV7-9
clone size: -
D gene: TRBD2
J gene: TRBJ2-1
CDR3 protein: CASSGGTSGNEQFF
CDR3 DNA: TGTGCCAGCAGCGGCGGGACTAGCGGTAATGAGCAGTTCTTC

V gene: TRBV9
clone size: -
D gene: TRBD1
J gene: TRBJ2-3
CDR3 protein: CASSGGTGEIDTQYF
CDR3 DNA: TGTGCCAGCAGCGGGGGGACAGGGGAGATAGATACGCAGTATTTT

V gene: TRBV15
clone size: -
D gene: TRBD2
J gene: TRBJ2-1
CDR3 protein: CATSRKGLAGTEQFF
CDR3 DNA: TGTGCCACCAGCAGAAAGGGACTAGCGGGAACTGAGCAGTTCTTC

V gene: TRBV7-9
clone size: -
D gene: -
J gene: TRBJ2-1
CDR3 protein: CASSLPGASYNEQFF
CDR3 DNA: TGTGCCAGCAGTCTCCCAGGGGCTTCCTACAATGAGCAGTTCTTC

V gene: TRBV28
clone size: -
D gene: TRBD1
J gene: TRBJ2-3
CDR3 protein: CASMARPGQAYDTQYF
CDR3 DNA: TGTGCCAGCATGGCTCGACCGGGACAGGCCTATGATACGCAGTATTTT

V gene: TRBV6-1
clone size: -
D gene: -
J gene: TRBJ2-5
CDR3 protein: CASSDTGALGETQYF
CDR3 DNA: TGTGCCAGCAGTGACACCGGGGCGCTGGGGGAGACCCAGTACTTC

V gene: TRBV11-2
clone size: -
D gene: TRBD1
J gene: TRBJ1-2
CDR3 protein: CASSLGQYYGYTF
CDR3 DNA: TGTGCCAGCAGCTTGGGACAGTACTATGGCTACACCTTC

V gene: TRBV7-2
clone size: few
D gene: -
J gene: TRBJ2-1
CDR3 protein: CASSLWSGANEQFF
CDR3 DNA: TGTGCCAGCAGCTTATGGTCGGGAGCTAATGAGCAGTTCTTC

V gene: TRBV19
clone size: -
D gene: -
J gene: TRBJ1-2
CDR3 protein: CASSISGSGLKRYGYTF
CDR3 DNA: TGTGCCAGTAGTATAAGCGGGAGCGGGCTGAAACGCTATGGCTACACCTTC

V gene: TRBV2
clone size: -
D gene: -
J gene: TRBJ2-7
CDR3 protein: CASRERGYEQYF
CDR3 DNA: TGTGCCAGCAGGGAGAGGGGTTACGAGCAGTACTTC

V gene: TRBV5-5
clone size: -
D gene: -
J gene: TRBJ1-1
CDR3 protein: CASSLYFRGTEAFF
CDR3 DNA: TGTGCCAGCAGCTTGTATTTTAGGGGTACTGAAGCTTTCTTT

V gene: TRBV7-9
clone size: -
D gene: -
J gene: TRBJ1-1
CDR3 protein: CASSPPGVTEAFF
CDR3 DNA: TGTGCCAGCAGCCCGCCGGGGGTTACTGAAGCTTTCTTT

V gene: TRBV7-9
clone size: few
D gene: TRBD1
J gene: TRBJ2-7
CDR3 protein: CASSSPDRGPYEQYF
CDR3 DNA: TGTGCCAGCAGCTCCCCCGACAGGGGACCCTACGAGCAGTACTTC

V gene: TRBV5-6
clone size: -
D gene: -
J gene: TRBJ1-2
CDR3 protein: CASSFLSGQPGDGYTF
CDR3 DNA: TGTGCCAGCAGCTTTTTATCCGGACAGCCTGGAGATGGCTACACCTTC

V gene: TRBV23-1
clone size: -
D gene: -
J gene: TRBJ1-1
CDR3 protein: CASSQAQGGMNTEAFF
CDR3 DNA: TGCGCCAGCAGCCAAGCGCAGGGAGGGATGAACACTGAAGCTTTCTTT

V gene: TRBV5-5
clone size: -
D gene: -
J gene: TRBJ1-5
CDR3 protein: CASSSGPIIPQHF
CDR3 DNA: TGTGCCAGCAGCTCGGGCCCCATCATACCCCAGCATTTT

V gene: TRBV4-3
clone size: -
D gene: -
J gene: TRBJ2-2
CDR3 protein: CASSQTYSGSGELFF
CDR3 DNA: TGCGCCAGCAGCCAAACCTACTCAGGGTCCGGGGAGCTGTTTTTT

V gene: TRBV9
clone size: -
D gene: TRBD2
J gene: TRBJ2-1
CDR3 protein: CASSVAGLAGGGTYNEQFF
CDR3 DNA: TGTGCCAGCAGCGTAGCGGGGCTAGCGGGGGGCGGAACCTACAATGAGCAGTTCTTC